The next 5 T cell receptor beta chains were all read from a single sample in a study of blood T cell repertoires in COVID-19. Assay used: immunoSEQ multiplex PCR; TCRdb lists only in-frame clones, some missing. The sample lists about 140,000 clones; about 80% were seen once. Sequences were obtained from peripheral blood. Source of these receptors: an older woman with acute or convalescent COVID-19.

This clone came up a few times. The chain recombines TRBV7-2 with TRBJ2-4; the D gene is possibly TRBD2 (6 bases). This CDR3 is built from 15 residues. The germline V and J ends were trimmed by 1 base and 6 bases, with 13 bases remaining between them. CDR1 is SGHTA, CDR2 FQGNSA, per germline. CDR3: CASSLDAGRGNIQYF. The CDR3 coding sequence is TGTGCCAGCAGCTTAGATGCGGGACGGGGAAACATTCAGTACTTC. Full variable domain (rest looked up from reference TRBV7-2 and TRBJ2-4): GAGVSQSPSNKVTEKGKDVELRCDPISGHTALYWYRQSLGQGLEFLIYFQGNSAPDKSGLPSDRFSAERTGGSVSTLTIQRTQQEDSAVYLCASSLDAGRGNIQYFGAGTRLSVL.

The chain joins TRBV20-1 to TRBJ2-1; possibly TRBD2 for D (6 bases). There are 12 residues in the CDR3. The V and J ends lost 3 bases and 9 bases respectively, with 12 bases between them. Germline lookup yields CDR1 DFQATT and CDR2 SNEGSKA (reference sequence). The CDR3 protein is CSASFRGIEQFF. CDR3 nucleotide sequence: TGCAGTGCTAGTTTTCGCGGGATTGAGCAGTTCTTC.

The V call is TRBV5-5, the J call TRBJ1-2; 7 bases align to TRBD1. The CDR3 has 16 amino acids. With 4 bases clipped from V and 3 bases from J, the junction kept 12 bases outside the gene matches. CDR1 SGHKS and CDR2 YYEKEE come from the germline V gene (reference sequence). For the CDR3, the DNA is TGTGCCAGCAGCCCCTCAATAACAGGGGTGGACTATGGCTACACCTTC. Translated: CASSPSITGVDYGYTF.

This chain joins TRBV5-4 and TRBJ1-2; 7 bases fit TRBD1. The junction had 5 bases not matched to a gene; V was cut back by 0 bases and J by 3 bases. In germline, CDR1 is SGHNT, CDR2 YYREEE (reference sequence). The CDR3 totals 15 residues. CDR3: CASSLADRLDYGYTF. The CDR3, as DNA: TGTGCCAGCAGCTTGGCGGACAGGCTCGACTATGGCTACACCTTC.

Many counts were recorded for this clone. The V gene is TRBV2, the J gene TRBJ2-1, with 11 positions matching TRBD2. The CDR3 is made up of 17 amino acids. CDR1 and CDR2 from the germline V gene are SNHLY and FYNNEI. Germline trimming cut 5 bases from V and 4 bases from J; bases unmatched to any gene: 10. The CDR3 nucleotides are TGTGCCAGCAGTAAAACAACTAGCGGGAGTGGGTACAATGAGCAGTTCTTC. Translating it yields CASSKTTSGSGYNEQFF.